These 6 T cell receptor beta chains were all obtained from the same sample, sequenced in a study of T cell responses to AZD1222 COVID-19 vaccine. Assay: immunoSEQ multiplex PCR; the TCRdb copy retains only in-frame clones and omits some. The sample includes 110,000 or so clones, around 83% of them seen just once. The sample in question was peripheral blood, obtained 28 days after the second AZD1222 dose. These receptors all come from an adult who received the AZD1222 COVID-19 vaccine.

The chain has TRBV5-1 and TRBJ2-3; D possibly corresponds to TRBD2 (6 bases). CDR1 SGHRS and CDR2 YFSETQ come from the germline V gene. V was pared by 3 bases and J by 0 bases, with 11 bases between. The CDR3 is 15 amino acids. The CDR3 bases are TGCGCCAGCAGCTCGACGCGGGGAAGCACAGATACGCAGTATTTT. It specifies CASSSTRGSTDTQYF. Combining the CDR3 with reference TRBV5-1 and TRBJ2-3 gives the whole variable domain KAGVTQTPRYLIKTRGQQVTLSCSPISGHRSVSWYQQTPGQGLQFLFEYFSETQRNKGNFPGRFSGRQFSNSRSEMNVSTLELGDSALYLCASSSTRGSTDTQYFGPGTRLTVL.

The chain carries TRBV30 and TRBJ1-1; D is possibly TRBD1 (5 bases). Trimming took off 3 bases at V and 0 bases at J, with 8 bases between the two ends. This CDR3 contains 13 residues. The germline CDR1 and CDR2 sequences are GTSNPN and SVGIG (reference sequence). CDR3 nucleotides: TGTGCCTGGAGGAAGGGGATGAACACTGAAGCTTTCTTT. It is translated as CAWRKGMNTEAFF.

This clone came up once. The rearrangement links TRBV3-1 (or the pseudogene TRBV3-2) to TRBJ2-7; D assignment may be TRBD1 or TRBD2 (5 bases each). The CDR3 consists of 16 residues. In germline, CDR1 is LGHDT, CDR2 YNNKEL (reference sequence). The V end lost 2 bases, the J end lost 5 bases, and 19 bases lay between the germline ends. As DNA, the CDR3 is TGTGCCAGCAGCCAATTCGGGACGGCTTCCGTCCACGAGCAGTACTTC. It is translated as CASSQFGTASVHEQYF.

In its sample, this clone ranks as medium-sized. The rearrangement joins TRBV6-5 to TRBJ1-5, with D unresolved. The CDR3 is made up of 13 amino acids. Germline-derived CDR1 and CDR2 are MNHEY and SVGAGI. The V end was cut by 6 bases, the J end by 5 bases, with 11 bases between. The CDR3 DNA follows: TGTGCCAGCAGCTTGGGTTTTGATCAGCCCCAGCATTTT. Translation: CASSLGFDQPQHF.

The chain's CDR3 is CASSFVGGAYTF. CDR3 DNA: TGTGCCAGCAGTTTCGTGGGGGGCGCCTACACCTTC. The chain employs TRBV27 and TRBJ1-2; D might be TRBD1 (6 bases). The germline gives CDR1 MNHEY, CDR2 SMNVEV (reference sequence). Trimming removed 3 bases at V and 10 bases at J, with 12 bases between. The CDR3 runs to 12 residues.

V usage is TRBV12-3 or TRBV12-4 and J usage is TRBJ2-1; tentative D call: TRBD1 (5 bases). The CDR3 extends over 12 amino acids. V lost 5 bases and J lost 15, with 17 bases in between. DNA for the CDR3: TGTGCCAGCAGTCCCCGTGGTCAACAGGTGTTCTTC. Residues: CASSPRGQQVFF.